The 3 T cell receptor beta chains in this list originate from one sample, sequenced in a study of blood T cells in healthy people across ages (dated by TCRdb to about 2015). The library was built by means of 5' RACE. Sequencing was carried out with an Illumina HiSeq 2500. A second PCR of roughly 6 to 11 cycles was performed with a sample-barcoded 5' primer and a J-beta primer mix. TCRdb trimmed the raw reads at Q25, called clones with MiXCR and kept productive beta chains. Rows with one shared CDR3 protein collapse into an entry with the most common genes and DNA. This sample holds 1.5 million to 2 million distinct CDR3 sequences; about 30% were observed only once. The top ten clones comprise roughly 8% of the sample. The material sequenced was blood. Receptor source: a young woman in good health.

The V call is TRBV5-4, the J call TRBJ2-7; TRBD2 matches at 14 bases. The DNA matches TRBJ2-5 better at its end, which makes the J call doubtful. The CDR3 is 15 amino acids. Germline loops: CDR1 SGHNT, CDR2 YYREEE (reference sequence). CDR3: CASSRLAGGTATQYF. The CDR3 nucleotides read TGTGCCAGCAGCAGACTAGCGGGGGGGACAGCGACCCAGTACTTC.

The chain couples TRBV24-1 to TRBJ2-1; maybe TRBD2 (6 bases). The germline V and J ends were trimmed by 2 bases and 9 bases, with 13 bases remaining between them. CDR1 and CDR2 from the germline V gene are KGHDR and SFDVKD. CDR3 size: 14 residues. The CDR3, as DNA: TGTGCCACCAGTGATTCTGCTAGTAGCGGTGAGCAGTTCTTC. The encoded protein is CATSDSASSGEQFF.

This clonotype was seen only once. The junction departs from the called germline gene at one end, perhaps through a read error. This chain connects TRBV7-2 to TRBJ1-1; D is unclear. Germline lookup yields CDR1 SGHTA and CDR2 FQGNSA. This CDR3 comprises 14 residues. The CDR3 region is CAGSLHGENTEAFF. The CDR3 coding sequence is TGTGCCGGCAGCTTACACGGGGAGAACACTGAAGCTTTCTTT.